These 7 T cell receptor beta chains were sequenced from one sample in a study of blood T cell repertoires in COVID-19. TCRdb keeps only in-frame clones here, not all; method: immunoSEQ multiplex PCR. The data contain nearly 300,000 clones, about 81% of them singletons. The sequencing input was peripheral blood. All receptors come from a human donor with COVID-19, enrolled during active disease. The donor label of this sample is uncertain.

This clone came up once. CDR3 residues: CASSFVGEGETQYF. DNA of the CDR3: TGTGCCAGCAGTTTCGTCGGGGAGGGTGAGACCCAGTACTTC. The J gene is TRBJ2-5, the V gene TRBV6-5; TRBD2 matches 7 bases. V was pared by 4 bases and J by 5 bases, with 7 bases of the junction left unmatched. The germline CDR1 and CDR2 sequences are MNHEY and SVGAGI. There are 14 residues in the CDR3.

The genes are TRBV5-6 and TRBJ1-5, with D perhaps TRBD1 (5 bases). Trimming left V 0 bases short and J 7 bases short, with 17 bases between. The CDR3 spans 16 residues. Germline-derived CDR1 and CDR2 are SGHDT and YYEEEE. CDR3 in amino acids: CASSLGLGGSRQPQHF. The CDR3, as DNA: TGTGCCAGCAGCTTGGGGCTGGGGGGTTCTCGACAGCCCCAGCATTTT. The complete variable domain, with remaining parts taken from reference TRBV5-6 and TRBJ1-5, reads DAGVTQSPTHLIKTRGQQVTLRCSPKSGHDTVSWYQQALGQGPQFIFQYYEEEERQRGNFPDRFSGHQFPNYSSELNVNALLLGDSALYLCASSLGLGGSRQPQHFGDGTRLSIL.

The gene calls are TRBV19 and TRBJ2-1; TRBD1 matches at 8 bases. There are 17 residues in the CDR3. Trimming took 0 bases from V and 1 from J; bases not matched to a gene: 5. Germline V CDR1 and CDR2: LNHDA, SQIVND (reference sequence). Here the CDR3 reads CASSIDLGTGSYNEQFF. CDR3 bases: TGTGCCAGTAGTATAGATCTCGGGACAGGATCCTACAATGAGCAGTTCTTC. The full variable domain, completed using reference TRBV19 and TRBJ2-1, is DGGITQSPKYLFRKEGQNVTLSCEQNLNHDAMYWYRQDPGQGLRLIYYSQIVNDFQKGDIAEGYSVSREKKESFPLTVTSAQKNPTAFYLCASSIDLGTGSYNEQFFGPGTRLTVL.

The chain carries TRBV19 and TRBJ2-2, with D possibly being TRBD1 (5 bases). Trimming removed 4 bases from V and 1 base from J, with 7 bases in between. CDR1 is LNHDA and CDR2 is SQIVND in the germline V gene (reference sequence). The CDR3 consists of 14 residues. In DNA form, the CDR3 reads TGTGCCAGTAGTAGTGACAGGAACACCGGGGAGCTGTTTTTT. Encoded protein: CASSSDRNTGELFF.

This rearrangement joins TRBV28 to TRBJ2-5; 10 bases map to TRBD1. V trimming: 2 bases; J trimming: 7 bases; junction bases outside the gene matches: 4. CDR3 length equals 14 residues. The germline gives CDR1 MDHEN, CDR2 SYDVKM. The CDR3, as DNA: TGTGCCAGCAGTTTACCGGGACAGGGGTGGACCCAGTACTTC. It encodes CASSLPGQGWTQYF.

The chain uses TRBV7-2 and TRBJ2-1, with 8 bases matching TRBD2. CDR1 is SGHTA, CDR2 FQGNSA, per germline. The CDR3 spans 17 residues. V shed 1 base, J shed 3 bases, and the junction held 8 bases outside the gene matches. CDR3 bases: TGTGCCAGCAGCTTAGGAGGGCTAGCGGGCCTCTACAATGAGCAGTTCTTC. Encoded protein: CASSLGGLAGLYNEQFF.

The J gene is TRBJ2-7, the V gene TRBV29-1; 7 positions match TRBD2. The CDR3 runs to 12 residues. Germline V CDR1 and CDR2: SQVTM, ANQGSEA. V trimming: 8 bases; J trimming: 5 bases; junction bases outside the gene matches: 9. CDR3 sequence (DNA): TGCAGCCTCAGGACTAGTTTAAACGAGCAGTACTTC. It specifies CSLRTSLNEQYF.